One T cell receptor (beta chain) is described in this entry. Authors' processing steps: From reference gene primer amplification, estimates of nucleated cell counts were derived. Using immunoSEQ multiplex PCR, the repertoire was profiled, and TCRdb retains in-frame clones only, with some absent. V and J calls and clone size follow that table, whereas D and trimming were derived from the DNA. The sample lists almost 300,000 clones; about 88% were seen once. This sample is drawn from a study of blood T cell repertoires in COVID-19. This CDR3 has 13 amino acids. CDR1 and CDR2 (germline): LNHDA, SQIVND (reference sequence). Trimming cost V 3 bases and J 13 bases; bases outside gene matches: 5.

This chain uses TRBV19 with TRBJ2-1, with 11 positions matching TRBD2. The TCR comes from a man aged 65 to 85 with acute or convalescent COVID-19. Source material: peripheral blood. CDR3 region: CASSISTSGIQFF. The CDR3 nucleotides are TGTGCCAGTAGTATTTCGACTAGCGGGATACAGTTCTTC. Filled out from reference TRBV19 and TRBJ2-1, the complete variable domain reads DGGITQSPKYLFRKEGQNVTLSCEQNLNHDAMYWYRQDPGQGLRLIYYSQIVNDFQKGDIAEGYSVSREKKESFPLTVTSAQKNPTAFYLCASSISTSGIQFFGPGTRLTVL.